These T cell receptor beta chains were read from a single sample in a study of blood T cell repertoires in COVID-19. Method: immunoSEQ multiplex PCR; TCRdb's copy keeps in-frame clones and lacks some. The data show about 180,000 clones, with more than 75% seen just once and 2% to 3% held by the top ten. Sequencing input: peripheral blood. Receptor source: a man in his forties with active or convalescent COVID-19. Each CDR3 is given with its conserved first and last residue. D genes are given only for firm matches. Size values are once, few and many counts, or a class for expanded clones, and some rows have none.

cdr3_nt,cdr3_aa,cdr3_length,v_call,j_call,clone_size,d_call
TGTGCCATCAGTGAGTCTAGCGGGGTTGGAGAGACCCAGTACTTC,CAISESSGVGETQYF,15,TRBV10-3,TRBJ2-5,.,TRBD2
TGTGCCAGCAGGGGTAGGGGGAGAACTAATGAAAAACTGTTTTTT,CASRGRGRTNEKLFF,15,TRBV6-5,TRBJ1-4,.,.
TGTGCCAGCAGCCAAGACCGCTGGAGTGAAAAACTGTTTTTT,CASSQDRWSEKLFF,14,TRBV11-2,TRBJ1-4,few,.
TGTGCCAGCAGCACAGGGACAGCCACTGAAGCTTTCTTT,CASSTGTATEAFF,13,TRBV9,TRBJ1-1,.,TRBD1
TGTGCCTGGAGTGTATCTATAAGGGGAACTGAAGCTTTCTTT,CAWSVSIRGTEAFF,14,TRBV30,TRBJ1-1,.,.
TGTGCCAGCAGCTTAGCCATCCCGCCCGACGTGCGGTACGAGCAGTACTTC,CASSLAIPPDVRYEQYF,17,TRBV7-2,TRBJ2-7,.,.
TGTGCCAGCCGCCCGGGGGGTAACACTGAAGCTTTCTTT,CASRPGGNTEAFF,13,TRBV18,TRBJ1-1,.,.
TGTGCCAGCAGCCAAGTTCCACTCAATAATTCACCCCTCCACTTT,CASSQVPLNNSPLHF,15,TRBV3-1/TRBV3-2,TRBJ1-6,.,.
TGTGCCAGTAGTATAGGGAGGGAGGGTAACACCGGGGAGCTGTTTTTT,CASSIGREGNTGELFF,16,TRBV19,TRBJ2-2,.,TRBD2
TGTGCCAGCAGCTGTACTGAGGTAGCGGGGGGCCCGGCCAATGAGCAGTTCTTC,CASSCTEVAGGPANEQFF,18,TRBV12-1,TRBJ2-1,.,.
TGTGCCAGCAGCCAAGGTTTCCCGTCCGAGCAGTACTTC,CASSQGFPSEQYF,13,TRBV3-1/TRBV3-2,TRBJ2-7,.,.
TGTGCCTCCTACAGGGACTATGGCTACACCTTC,CASYRDYGYTF,11,TRBV6-5,TRBJ1-2,.,.
TGTGCCAGCAGCACTAGCGGGGGGGCCGACATTCAGTACTTC,CASSTSGGADIQYF,14,TRBV4-2,TRBJ2-4,.,TRBD2
TGTGCCAGCAGCTTATCCGGCGGAGGATCTTACAATGAGCAGTTCTTC,CASSLSGGGSYNEQFF,16,TRBV7-9,TRBJ2-1,many,.
TGTGCCAGCAGCTTATCGGTTGCACAGGGCTCTGGAAACACCATATATTTT,CASSLSVAQGSGNTIYF,17,TRBV7-9,TRBJ1-3,.,.
TGTGCCAGCAGCTCGGTCGATAGCTCCTACAATGAGCAGTTCTTC,CASSSVDSSYNEQFF,15,TRBV11-3,TRBJ2-1,.,.
TGCGCCAGCAGCTCGAGGGGGCGGACAGATACGCAGTATTTT,CASSSRGRTDTQYF,14,TRBV5-1,TRBJ2-3,.,TRBD1
TGTGCCAGCAGCGTAGCTACGGGAATTATTGACCCGAGCACAGATACGCAGTATTTT,CASSVATGIIDPSTDTQYF,19,TRBV9,TRBJ2-3,once,.
TGTGCCAGCAGCTTGGGCCGGGACAGGGGGCAAGAAAAACTGTTTTTT,CASSLGRDRGQEKLFF,16,TRBV5-4,TRBJ1-4,.,TRBD1
TGTGCCAGCAGCTTAGACACCCGAGAGGAATCTGAAGCTTTCTTT,CASSLDTREESEAFF,15,TRBV7-9,TRBJ1-1,.,.
TGCGCCACCAGTGGTCAGGGGTATGGCTACACCTTC,CATSGQGYGYTF,12,TRBV24-1,TRBJ1-2,.,.
TGTGCCATCAGCGGGGGGGGCTACGAGCAGTACTTC,CAISGGGYEQYF,12,TRBV10-3,TRBJ2-7,.,TRBD2
TGTGCCAGCATCGAGGCCGGGACCCTCGGGACTGAGTACTTC,CASIEAGTLGTEYF,14,TRBV5-8,TRBJ2-7,.,.
TGTGCCATCACCGAGACAGGGAATGGCTACACCTTC,CAITETGNGYTF,12,TRBV10-3,TRBJ1-2,.,TRBD1
TGCGCCAGCAGCCAAGATGGCCTTAACAATCAGCCCCAGCATTTT,CASSQDGLNNQPQHF,15,TRBV4-1,TRBJ1-5,once,.
TGTGCCAGCAGCTTAACAGGGAGATTAATAACCCAGTACTTC,CASSLTGRLITQYF,14,TRBV5-5,TRBJ2-5,.,.